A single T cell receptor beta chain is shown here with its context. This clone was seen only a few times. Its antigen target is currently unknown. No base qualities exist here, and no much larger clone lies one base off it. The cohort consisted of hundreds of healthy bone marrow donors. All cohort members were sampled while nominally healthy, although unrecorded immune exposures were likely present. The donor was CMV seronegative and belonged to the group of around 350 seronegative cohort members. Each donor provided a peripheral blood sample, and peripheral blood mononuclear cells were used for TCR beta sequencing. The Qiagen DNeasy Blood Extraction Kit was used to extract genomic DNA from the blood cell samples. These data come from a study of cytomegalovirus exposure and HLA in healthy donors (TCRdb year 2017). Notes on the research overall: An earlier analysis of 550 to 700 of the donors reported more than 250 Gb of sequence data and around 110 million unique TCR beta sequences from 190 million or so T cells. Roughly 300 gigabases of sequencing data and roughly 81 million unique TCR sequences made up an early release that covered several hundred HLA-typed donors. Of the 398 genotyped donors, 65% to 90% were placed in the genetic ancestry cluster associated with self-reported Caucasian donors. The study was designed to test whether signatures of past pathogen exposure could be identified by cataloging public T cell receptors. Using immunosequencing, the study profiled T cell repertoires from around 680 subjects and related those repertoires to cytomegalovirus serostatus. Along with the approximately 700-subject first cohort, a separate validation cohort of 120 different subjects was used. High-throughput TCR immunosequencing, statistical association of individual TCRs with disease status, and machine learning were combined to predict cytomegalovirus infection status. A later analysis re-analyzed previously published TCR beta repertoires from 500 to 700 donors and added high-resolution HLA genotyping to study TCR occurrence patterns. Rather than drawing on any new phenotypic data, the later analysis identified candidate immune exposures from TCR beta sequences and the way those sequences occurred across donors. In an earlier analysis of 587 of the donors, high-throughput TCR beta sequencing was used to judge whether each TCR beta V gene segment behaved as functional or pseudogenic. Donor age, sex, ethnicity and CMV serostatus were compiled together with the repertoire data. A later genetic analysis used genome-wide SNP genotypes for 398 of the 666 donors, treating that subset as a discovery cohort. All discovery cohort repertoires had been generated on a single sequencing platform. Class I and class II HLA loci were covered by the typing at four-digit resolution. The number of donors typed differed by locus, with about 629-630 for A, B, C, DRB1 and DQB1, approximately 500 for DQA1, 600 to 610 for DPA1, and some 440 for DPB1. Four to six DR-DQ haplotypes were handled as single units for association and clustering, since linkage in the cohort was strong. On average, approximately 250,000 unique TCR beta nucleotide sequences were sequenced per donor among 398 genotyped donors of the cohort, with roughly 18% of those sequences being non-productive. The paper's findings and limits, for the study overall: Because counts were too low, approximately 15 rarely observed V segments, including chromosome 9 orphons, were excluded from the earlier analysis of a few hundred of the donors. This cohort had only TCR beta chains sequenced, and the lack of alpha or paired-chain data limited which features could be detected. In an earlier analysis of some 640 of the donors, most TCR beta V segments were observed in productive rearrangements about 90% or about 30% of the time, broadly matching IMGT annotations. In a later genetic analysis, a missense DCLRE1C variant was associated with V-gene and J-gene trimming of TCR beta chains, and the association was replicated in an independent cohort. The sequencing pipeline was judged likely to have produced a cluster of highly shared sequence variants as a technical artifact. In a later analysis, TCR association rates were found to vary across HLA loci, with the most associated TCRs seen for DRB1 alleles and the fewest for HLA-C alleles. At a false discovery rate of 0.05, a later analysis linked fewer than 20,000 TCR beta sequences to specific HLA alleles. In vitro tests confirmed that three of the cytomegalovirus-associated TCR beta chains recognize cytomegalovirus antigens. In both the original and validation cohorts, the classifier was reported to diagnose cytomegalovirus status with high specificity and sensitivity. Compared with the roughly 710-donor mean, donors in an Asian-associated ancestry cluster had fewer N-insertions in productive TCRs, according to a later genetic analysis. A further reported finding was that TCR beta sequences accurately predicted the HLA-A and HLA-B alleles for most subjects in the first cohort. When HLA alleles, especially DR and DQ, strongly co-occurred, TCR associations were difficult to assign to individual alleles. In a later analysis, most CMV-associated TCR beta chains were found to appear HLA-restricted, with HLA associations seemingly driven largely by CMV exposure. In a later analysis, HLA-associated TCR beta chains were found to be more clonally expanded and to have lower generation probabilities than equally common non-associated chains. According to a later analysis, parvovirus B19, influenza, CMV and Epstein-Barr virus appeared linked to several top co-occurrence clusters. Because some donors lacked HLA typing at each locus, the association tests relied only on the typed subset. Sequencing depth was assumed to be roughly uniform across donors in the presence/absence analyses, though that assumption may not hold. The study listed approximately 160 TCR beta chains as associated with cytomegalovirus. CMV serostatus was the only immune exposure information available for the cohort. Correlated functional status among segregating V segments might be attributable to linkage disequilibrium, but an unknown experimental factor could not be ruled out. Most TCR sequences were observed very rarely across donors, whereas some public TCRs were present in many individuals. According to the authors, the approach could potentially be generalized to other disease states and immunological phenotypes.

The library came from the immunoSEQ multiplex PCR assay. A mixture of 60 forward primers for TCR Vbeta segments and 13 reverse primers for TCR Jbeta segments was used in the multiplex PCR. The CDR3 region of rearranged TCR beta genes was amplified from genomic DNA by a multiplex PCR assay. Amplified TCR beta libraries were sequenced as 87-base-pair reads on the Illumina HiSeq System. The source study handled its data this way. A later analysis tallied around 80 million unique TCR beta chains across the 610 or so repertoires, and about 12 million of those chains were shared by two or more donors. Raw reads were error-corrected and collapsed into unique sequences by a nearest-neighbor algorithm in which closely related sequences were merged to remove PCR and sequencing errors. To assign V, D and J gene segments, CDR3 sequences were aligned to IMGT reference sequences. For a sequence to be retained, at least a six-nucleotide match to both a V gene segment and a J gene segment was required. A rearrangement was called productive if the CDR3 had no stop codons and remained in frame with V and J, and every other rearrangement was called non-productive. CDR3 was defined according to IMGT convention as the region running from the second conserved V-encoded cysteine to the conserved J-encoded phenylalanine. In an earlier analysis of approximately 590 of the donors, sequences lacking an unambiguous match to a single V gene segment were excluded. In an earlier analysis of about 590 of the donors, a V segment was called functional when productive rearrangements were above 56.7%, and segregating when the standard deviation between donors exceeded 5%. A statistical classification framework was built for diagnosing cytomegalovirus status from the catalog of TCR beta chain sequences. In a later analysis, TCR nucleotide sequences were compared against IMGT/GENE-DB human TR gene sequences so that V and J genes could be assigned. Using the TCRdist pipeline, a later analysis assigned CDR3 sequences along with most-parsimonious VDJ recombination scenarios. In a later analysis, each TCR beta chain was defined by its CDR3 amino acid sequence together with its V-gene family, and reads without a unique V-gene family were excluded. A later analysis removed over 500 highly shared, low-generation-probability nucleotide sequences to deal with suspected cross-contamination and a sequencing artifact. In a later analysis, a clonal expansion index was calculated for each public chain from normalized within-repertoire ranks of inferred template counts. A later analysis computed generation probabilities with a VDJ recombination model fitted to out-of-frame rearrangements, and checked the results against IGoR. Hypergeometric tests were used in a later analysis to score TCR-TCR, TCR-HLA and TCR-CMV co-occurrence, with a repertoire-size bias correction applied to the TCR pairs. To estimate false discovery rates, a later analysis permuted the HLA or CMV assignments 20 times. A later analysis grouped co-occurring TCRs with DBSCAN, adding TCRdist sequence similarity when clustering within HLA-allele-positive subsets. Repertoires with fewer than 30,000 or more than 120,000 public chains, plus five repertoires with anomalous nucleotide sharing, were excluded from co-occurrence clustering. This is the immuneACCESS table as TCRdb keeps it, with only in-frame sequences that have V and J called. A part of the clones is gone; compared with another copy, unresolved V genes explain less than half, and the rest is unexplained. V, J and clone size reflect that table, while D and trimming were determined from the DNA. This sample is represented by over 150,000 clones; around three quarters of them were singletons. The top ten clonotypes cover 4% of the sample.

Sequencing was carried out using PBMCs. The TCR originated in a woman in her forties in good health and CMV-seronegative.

The DNA reads as follows: TGTGCCACCCGAGCGGATGGGAATCAGCCCCAGCATTTT. This gives the protein CATRADGNQPQHF. The V gene is TRBV15 and the J gene is TRBJ1-5, with the D gene too uncertain to name. Trimming removed 8 bases from V and 4 bases from J, leaving 12 bases between the germline ends. Inclusive of the bounding cysteine and phenylalanine, the CDR3 is 13 residues long. Left in the record is the CDR3 DNA by itself, 39 bases read in frame from the first base. Based on the germline V gene (reference sequence), the CDR1 and CDR2 sequences are LNHNV and YYDKDF.